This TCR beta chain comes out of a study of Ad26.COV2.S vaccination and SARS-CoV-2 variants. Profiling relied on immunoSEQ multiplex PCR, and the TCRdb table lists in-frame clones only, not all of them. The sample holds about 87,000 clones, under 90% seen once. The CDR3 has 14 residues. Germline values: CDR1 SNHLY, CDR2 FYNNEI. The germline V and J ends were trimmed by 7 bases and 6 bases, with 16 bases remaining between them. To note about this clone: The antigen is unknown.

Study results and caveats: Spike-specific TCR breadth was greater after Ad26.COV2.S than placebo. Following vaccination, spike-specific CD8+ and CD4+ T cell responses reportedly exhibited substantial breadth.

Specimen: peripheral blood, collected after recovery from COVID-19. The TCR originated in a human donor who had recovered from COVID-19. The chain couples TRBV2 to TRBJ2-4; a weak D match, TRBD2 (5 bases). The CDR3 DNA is TGTGCCAGCACGCGGGCCAACGCGGGAAACATTCAGTACTTC. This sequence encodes CASTRANAGNIQYF.